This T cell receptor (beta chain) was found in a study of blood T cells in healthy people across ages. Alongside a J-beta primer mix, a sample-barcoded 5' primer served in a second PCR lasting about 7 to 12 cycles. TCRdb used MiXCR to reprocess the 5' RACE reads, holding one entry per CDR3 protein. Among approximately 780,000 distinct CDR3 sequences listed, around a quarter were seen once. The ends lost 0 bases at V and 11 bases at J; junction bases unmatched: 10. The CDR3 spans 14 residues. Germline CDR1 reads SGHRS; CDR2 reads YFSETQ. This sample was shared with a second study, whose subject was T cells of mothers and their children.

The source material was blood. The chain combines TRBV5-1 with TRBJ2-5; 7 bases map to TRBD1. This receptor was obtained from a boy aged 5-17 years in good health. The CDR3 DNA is TGCGCCAGCAGCTTGGAACAGGGGACCTACGGGCAGTACTTC. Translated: CASSLEQGTYGQYF.